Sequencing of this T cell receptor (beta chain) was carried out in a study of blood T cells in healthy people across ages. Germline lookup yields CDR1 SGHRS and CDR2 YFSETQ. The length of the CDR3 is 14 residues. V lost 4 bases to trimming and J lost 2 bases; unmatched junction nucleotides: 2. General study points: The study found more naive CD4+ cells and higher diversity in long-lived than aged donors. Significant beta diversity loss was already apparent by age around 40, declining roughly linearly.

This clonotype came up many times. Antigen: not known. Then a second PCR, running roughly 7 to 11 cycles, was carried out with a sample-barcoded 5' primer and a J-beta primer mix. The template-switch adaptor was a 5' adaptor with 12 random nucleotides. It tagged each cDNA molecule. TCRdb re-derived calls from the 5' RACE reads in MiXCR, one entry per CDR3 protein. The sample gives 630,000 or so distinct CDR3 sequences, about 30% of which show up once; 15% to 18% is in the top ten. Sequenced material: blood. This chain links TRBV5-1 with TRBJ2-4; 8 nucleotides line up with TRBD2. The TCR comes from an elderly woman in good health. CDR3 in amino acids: CASSAGGPKNIQYF. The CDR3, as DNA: TGCGCCAGCAGCGCGGGGGGACCCAAAAACATTCAGTACTTC.